A single sample gave rise to the 20 T cell receptor beta chains below, sequenced in a study of cytomegalovirus exposure and HLA in healthy donors. 60 Vbeta and 13 Jbeta primers were used in PCR. Data came from immunoSEQ multiplex PCR; TCRdb stores just in-frame clones and leaves some out. The profile shows 110,000 or so clones, about 81% of them singletons. Input material: PBMCs. The receptors here all came from a man aged 25-45 years in good health and CMV-seronegative.

The V gene is TRBV7-2, the J gene TRBJ1-5; D is perhaps TRBD1 (5 bases). The CDR3 consists of 14 residues. The V end lost 5 bases, the J end lost 7 bases, and 15 bases lay between the germline ends. Per germline, CDR1 SGHTA and CDR2 FQGNSA. The CDR3 nucleotides are TGTGCCAGCAGCCGGGGGGGGGTTTTCCAGCCCCAGCATTTT. Amino acid sequence: CASSRGGVFQPQHF.

This chain joins TRBV7-6 and TRBJ2-1; D not resolved. Per germline, CDR1 SGHVS and CDR2 FNYEAQ. This CDR3 region has 17 residues. The V end lost 5 bases, the J end lost 0 bases, and 17 bases lay between the germline ends. CDR3 loop: CASSLWSPMSSYNEQFF. The CDR3 nucleotides are TGTGCCAGCAGCCTCTGGTCGCCTATGAGCTCCTACAATGAGCAGTTCTTC. The full variable domain, completed using reference TRBV7-6 and TRBJ2-1, is GAGVSQSPRYKVTKRGQDVALRCDPISGHVSLYWYRQALGQGPEFLTYFNYEAQQDKSGLPNDRFSAERPEGSISTLTIQRTEQRDSAMYRCASSLWSPMSSYNEQFFGPGTRLTVL.

As for this clone: One junction end disagrees with the germline gene, perhaps due to a read error. The chain joins TRBV4-1 to TRBJ2-7; 9 positions agree with TRBD1. This CDR3 contains 12 residues. CDR1 is MGHRA, CDR2 YSYEKL, per germline. For the CDR3, the DNA is TGCGCCAGCAGCCTTAACAGGGGGCGCCGGGACTTC. It specifies CASSLNRGRRDF.

The J gene is TRBJ2-4, the V gene TRBV7-9; D call uncertain. CDR3 length equals 16 residues. Germline V lookup: CDR1 SEHNR, CDR2 FQNEAQ (reference sequence). Trimming took 4 bases from V and 0 from J, leaving 13 bases between them. DNA of the CDR3: TGTGCCAGCAGCTCGACGTACAGCTTAGCCAAAAACATTCAGTACTTC. It is translated as CASSSTYSLAKNIQYF.

The chain has TRBV4-2 and TRBJ2-1; the match to TRBD2 covers 14 bases. The CDR3 length is 19 residues. Germline-derived CDR1 and CDR2 are LGHNA and YNFKEQ. Losses at the gene ends were 0 bases for V and 8 bases for J; bases not matched to a gene: 12. The CDR3 DNA reads TGTGCCAGCAGCCAAGAAGGGACTAGCGGGGGCCACCGGTTGGATGAGCAGTTCTTC. Translated, it gives CASSQEGTSGGHRLDEQFF.

The chain uses TRBV11-2 and TRBJ1-1, with D tentatively TRBD1 (5 bases). Trimming left V 3 bases short and J 5 bases short, with 16 bases between. CDR3 length: 15 amino acids. Germline CDR1 reads SGHAT; CDR2 reads FQNNGV. The CDR3 region has the DNA TGTGCCAGCAGCTTGGGACGGGGGAAGTTGACTGAAGCTTTCTTT. Amino acid sequence: CASSLGRGKLTEAFF.

This clone was recorded once. The rearrangement links TRBV27 to TRBJ2-7; possibly TRBD1 for D (6 bases). The germline V gene has CDR1 MNHEY and CDR2 SMNVEV (reference sequence). The CDR3 is made up of 13 amino acids. V was clipped by 5 bases and J by 3 bases, with 11 bases between them. The CDR3 region has the DNA TGTGCCAGCAGTCGGGACACCAGCTACGAGCAGTACTTC. Amino acids: CASSRDTSYEQYF.

The rearrangement links TRBV28 to TRBJ2-3; D not certain. Trimming removed 4 bases at V and 7 bases at J, with 6 bases between. CDR1 and CDR2 from the germline V gene are MDHEN and SYDVKM. CDR3 length: 11 amino acids. CDR3 protein: CASSSHYTQYF. CDR3 bases: TGTGCCAGCAGTTCCCATTATACGCAGTATTTT.

The genes are TRBV6-5 and TRBJ1-6, with 9 bases matching TRBD1. V shed 4 bases and J 7 bases; nucleotides not matched to a gene: 8. Germline CDR1 reads MNHEY; CDR2 reads SVGAGI. The CDR3 runs to 16 residues. CDR3 sequence (DNA): TGTGCCAGCAGTTTTGATGGGGACAGGGTAAATTCACCCCTCCACTTT. Translation: CASSFDGDRVNSPLHF.

This clone was found a few times. The chain carries TRBV28 and TRBJ1-5, with unresolved D. The germline CDR1 and CDR2 sequences are MDHEN and SYDVKM. V lost 8 bases and J lost 3, with 8 bases in between. The CDR3 is 12 residues long. CDR3 sequence reads: CASLRNNQPQHF. The CDR3, as DNA: TGTGCCAGCCTGAGAAACAATCAGCCCCAGCATTTT.

The rearrangement links TRBV6-5 to TRBJ2-2; 12 bases are a match to TRBD2. This CDR3 comprises 15 residues. CDR1 and CDR2 from the germline V gene are MNHEY and SVGAGI. V lost 4 bases, J lost 4 bases, and 1 base stayed unmatched. CDR3 loop: CASSWGLAGTGELFF. Here the CDR3 DNA reads TGTGCCAGCAGTTGGGGACTAGCGGGCACCGGGGAGCTGTTTTTT.

The rearrangement joins TRBV9 to TRBJ1-3; D gene unclear. CDR1 and CDR2 from the germline V gene are SGDLS and YYNGEE. Trimming left V 0 bases short and J 2 bases short, with 9 bases between. The CDR3 contains 15 residues. The CDR3 DNA follows: TGTGCCAGCAGCGTAGCTTTGACTACTGGAAACACCATATATTTT. Protein product: CASSVALTTGNTIYF. Using reference TRBV9 and TRBJ1-3 for the parts outside the CDR3, the full variable domain is DSGVTQTPKHLITATGQRVTLRCSPRSGDLSVYWYQQSLDQGLQFLIQYYNGEERAKGNILERFSAQQFPDLHSELNLSSLELGDSALYFCASSVALTTGNTIYFGEGSWLTVV.

The rearrangement uses TRBV5-6 and TRBJ1-1, with no clear D. With 3 bases removed from V and 1 base from J, the gap between germline ends came to 7 bases. Germline CDR1 and CDR2: SGHDT and YYEEEE. The CDR3 runs to 13 residues. CDR3 in amino acids: CASSSTENTEAFF. The CDR3, as DNA: TGTGCCAGCAGCTCTACAGAGAACACTGAAGCTTTCTTT.

The gene calls are TRBV27 and TRBJ2-3; D might be TRBD1 (7 bases). There are 16 residues in the CDR3. Per germline, CDR1 MNHEY and CDR2 SMNVEV (reference sequence). The V end lost 4 bases, the J end lost 6 bases, and 20 bases lay between the germline ends. The CDR3, as DNA: TGTGCCAGCAGTTCGGAGGACAGGCCGGGGGCGGATACGCAGTATTTT. Protein sequence: CASSSEDRPGADTQYF.

V and J are TRBV30 and TRBJ2-5, with TRBD2 matching 9 bases. Losses at the gene ends were 2 bases for V and 5 bases for J; bases not matched to a gene: 6. Germline-derived CDR1 and CDR2 are GTSNPN and SVGIG (reference sequence). The CDR3 length is 14 residues. The CDR3 reads CAWSIGTSRETQYF. The CDR3 coding sequence is TGTGCCTGGAGTATCGGGACTAGCAGGGAGACCCAGTACTTC.

The rearrangement links TRBV19 to TRBJ1-2, with a tentative D call TRBD1 (5 bases). Between the trimmed V and J ends, which lost 3 bases and 3 bases, there was a span of 17 bases. The CDR3 spans 16 residues. CDR1 is LNHDA, CDR2 SQIVND, per germline (reference sequence). The CDR3 is CASSITLTGDYYGYTF. CDR3 in DNA: TGTGCCAGTAGTATCACTTTAACAGGCGACTACTATGGCTACACCTTC.

This clone was counted a few times. The chain uses TRBV12-5 and TRBJ2-2; D gene unclear. V was pared by 5 bases and J by 2 bases, with 3 bases between. Germline V gene data show CDR1 as LGHNT and CDR2 as FRNRAP. The CDR3 runs 12 residues. In DNA, the CDR3 is TGTGCTAGTGGTCATAACACCGGGGAGCTGTTTTTT. It translates to CASGHNTGELFF. The full variable domain, in which reference TRBV12-5 and TRBJ2-2 provide the parts outside the CDR3, is DARVTQTPRHKVTEMGQEVTMRCQPILGHNTVFWYRQTMMQGLELLAYFRNRAPLDDSGMPKDRFSAEMPDATLATLKIQPSEPRDSAVYFCASGHNTGELFFGEGSRLTVL.

This clone has just a few counts. The V and J genes are TRBV19 and TRBJ1-1; D may be TRBD1 (5 bases). CDR3 length: 13 amino acids. Germline V gives CDR1 LNHDA, CDR2 SQIVND (reference sequence). V dropped 5 bases and J dropped 4 bases, with 11 bases sitting between them. For the CDR3, the DNA is TGTGCCAGTAGTGGGCAGCAGGGCACTGAAGCTTTCTTT. Its translation is CASSGQQGTEAFF.

This rearrangement joins TRBV7-9 to TRBJ2-7, with 8 bases identical to TRBD1. CDR1 is SEHNR and CDR2 is FQNEAQ in the germline V gene (reference sequence). Unmatched junction bases numbered 5, after V lost 4 bases and J lost 6 bases. CDR3 length: 13 amino acids. CDR3 coding DNA: TGTGCCAGCAGCTCAGGACAGGGTGGCGAGCAGTACTTC. This encodes CASSSGQGGEQYF.

The chain couples TRBV28 to TRBJ2-5; no definite D call. Germline CDR1 and CDR2: MDHEN and SYDVKM. This CDR3 is built from 12 residues. Trimming removed 2 bases from V and 5 bases from J, with 6 bases in between. The CDR3 reads CASSLVAETQYF. The CDR3 nucleotides are TGTGCCAGCAGTTTAGTTGCGGAGACCCAGTACTTC.